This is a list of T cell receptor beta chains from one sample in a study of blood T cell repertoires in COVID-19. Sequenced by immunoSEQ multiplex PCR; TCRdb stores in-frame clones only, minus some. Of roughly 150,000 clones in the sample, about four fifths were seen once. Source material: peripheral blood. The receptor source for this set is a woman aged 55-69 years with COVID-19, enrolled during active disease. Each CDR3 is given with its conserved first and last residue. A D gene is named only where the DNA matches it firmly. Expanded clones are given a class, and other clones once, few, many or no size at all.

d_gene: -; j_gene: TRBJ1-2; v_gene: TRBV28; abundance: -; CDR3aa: CASSSPGGARGNYGYTF; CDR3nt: TGTGCCAGCAGTTCACCGGGGGGGGCCAGGGGCAACTATGGCTACACCTTC
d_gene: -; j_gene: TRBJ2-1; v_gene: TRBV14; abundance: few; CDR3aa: CASSQYRSLGDEQFF; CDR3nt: TGTGCCAGCAGCCAATATAGGTCCCTCGGAGATGAGCAGTTCTTC
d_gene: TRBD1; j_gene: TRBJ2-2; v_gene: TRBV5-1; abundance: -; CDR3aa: CASSLVRGQANTGELFF; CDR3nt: TGCGCCAGCAGCTTGGTTAGAGGACAGGCGAACACCGGGGAGCTGTTTTTT
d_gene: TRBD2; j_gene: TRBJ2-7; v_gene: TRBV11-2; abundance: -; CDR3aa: CASSTHRDYNRLEQYF; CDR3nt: TGTGCCAGCAGCACCCACCGGGACTACAATCGTCTTGAGCAGTACTTC
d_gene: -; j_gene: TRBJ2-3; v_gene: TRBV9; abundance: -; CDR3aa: CASSVARGTDTQYF; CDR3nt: TGTGCCAGCAGCGTAGCTCGAGGCACAGATACGCAGTATTTT
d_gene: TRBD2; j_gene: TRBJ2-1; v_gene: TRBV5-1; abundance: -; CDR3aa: CASSFRLAGDNEQFF; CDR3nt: TGCGCCAGCAGCTTCCGTCTAGCGGGGGACAATGAGCAGTTCTTC
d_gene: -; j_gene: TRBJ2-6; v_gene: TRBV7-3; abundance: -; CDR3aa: CASSLTDSSGANVLTF; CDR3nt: TGTGCCAGCAGCTTAACAGACAGCTCTGGGGCCAACGTCCTGACTTTC
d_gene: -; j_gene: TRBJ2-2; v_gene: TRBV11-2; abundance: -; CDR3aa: CASSLVASRTGELFF; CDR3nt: TGTGCCAGCAGCTTAGTCGCGAGCCGAACCGGGGAGCTGTTTTTT
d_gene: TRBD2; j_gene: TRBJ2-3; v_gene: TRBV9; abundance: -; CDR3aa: CASSASGSWTDTQYF; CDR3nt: TGTGCCAGCAGCGCAAGCGGGAGTTGGACAGATACGCAGTATTTT
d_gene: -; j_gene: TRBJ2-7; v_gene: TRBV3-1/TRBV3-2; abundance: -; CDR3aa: CASSQGTAYEQYF; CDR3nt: TGTGCCAGCAGCCAAGGGACTGCTTACGAGCAGTACTTC
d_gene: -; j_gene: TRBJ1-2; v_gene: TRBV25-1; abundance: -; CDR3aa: CASSIQGSGRYTF; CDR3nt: TGTGCCAGCAGTATACAGGGTTCTGGGCGCTACACCTTC
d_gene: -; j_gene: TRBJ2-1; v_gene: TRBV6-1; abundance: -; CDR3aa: CASSEFSQGSSYNEQFF; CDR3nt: TGTGCCAGCAGTGAGTTTTCTCAGGGGAGCTCCTACAATGAGCAGTTCTTC
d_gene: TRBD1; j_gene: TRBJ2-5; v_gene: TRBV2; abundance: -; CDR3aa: CATSRPGTGGDETQYF; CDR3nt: TGTGCCACCTCCCGTCCCGGGACAGGGGGTGATGAGACCCAGTACTTC
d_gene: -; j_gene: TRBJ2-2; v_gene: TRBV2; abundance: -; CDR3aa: CASSEVGGRTGELFF; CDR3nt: TGTGCCAGCAGTGAAGTAGGGGGAAGGACCGGGGAGCTGTTTTTT
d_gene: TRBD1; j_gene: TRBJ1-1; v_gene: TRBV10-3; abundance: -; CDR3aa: CAISETGGWNTEAFF; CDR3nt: TGTGCCATCAGTGAGACAGGGGGTTGGAACACTGAAGCTTTCTTT
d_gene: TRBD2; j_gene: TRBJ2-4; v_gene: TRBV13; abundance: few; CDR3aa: CASRSSGGVAKNIQYF; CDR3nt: TGTGCCAGCAGGTCTAGCGGGGGGGTAGCCAAAAACATTCAGTACTTC
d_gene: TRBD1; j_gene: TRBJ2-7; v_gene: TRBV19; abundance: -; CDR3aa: CASSIDRDYEQYF; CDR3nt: TGTGCCAGTAGTATCGACAGGGATTACGAGCAGTACTTC
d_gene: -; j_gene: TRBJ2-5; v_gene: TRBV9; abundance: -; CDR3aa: CASSVVGSGLGSQETQYF; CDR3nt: TGTGCCAGCAGCGTAGTCGGGAGTGGCCTCGGGAGCCAAGAGACCCAGTACTTC
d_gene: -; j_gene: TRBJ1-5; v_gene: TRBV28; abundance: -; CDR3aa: CASSFDSYGNQPQHF; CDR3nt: TGTGCCAGCAGTTTCGACAGTTACGGCAATCAGCCCCAGCATTTT
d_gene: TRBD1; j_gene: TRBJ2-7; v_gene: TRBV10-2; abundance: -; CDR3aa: CASSEWTGEASEQYF; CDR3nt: TGCGCCAGCAGTGAGTGGACAGGGGAGGCAAGCGAGCAGTACTTC
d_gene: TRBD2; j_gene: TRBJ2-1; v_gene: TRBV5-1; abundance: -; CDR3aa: CASSRVLAGGSSYNEQFF; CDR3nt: TGCGCCAGCAGTCGTGTCCTAGCGGGAGGGTCCTCCTACAATGAGCAGTTCTTC
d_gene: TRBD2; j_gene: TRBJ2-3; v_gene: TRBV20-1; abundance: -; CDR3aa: CSASPGLAVTDTQYF; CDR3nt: TGCAGTGCTAGTCCGGGACTAGCGGTAACAGATACGCAGTATTTT
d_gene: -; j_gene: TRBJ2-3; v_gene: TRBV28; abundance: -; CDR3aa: CASSLLGGSTDTQYF; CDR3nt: TGTGCCAGCAGTTTATTGGGGGGATCAACAGATACGCAGTATTTT
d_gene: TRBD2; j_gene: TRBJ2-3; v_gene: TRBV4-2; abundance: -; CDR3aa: CASSQDRRGGLAGGLEDTQYF; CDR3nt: TGTGCCAGCAGCCAAGATCGGAGAGGGGGACTAGCGGGAGGGCTTGAAGATACGCAGTATTTT
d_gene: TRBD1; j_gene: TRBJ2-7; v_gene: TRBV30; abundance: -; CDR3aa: CAWDLIQGADSEQYF; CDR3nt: TGTGCCTGGGATCTGATACAGGGGGCCGACTCCGAGCAGTACTTC
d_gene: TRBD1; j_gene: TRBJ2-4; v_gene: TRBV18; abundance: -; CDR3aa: CASSPPGTGVAKNIQYF; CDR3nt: TGTGCCAGCTCACCTCCGGGGACAGGGGTAGCCAAAAACATTCAGTACTTC
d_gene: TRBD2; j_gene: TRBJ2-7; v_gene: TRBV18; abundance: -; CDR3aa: CASSRASSGAYEQYF; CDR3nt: TGTGCCAGCTCCCGGGCCTCTAGCGGGGCCTACGAGCAGTACTTC
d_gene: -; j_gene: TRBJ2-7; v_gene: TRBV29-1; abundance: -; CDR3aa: CSAQDNSYEQYF; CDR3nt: TGCTCCGCACAGGACAACTCCTACGAGCAGTACTTC
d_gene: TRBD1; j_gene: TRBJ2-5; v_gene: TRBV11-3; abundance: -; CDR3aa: CASSSGQGDEETQYF; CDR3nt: TGTGCCAGCAGCTCGGGACAGGGGGATGAAGAGACCCAGTACTTC
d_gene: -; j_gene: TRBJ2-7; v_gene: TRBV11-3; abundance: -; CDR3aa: CASSIRGSYEQYF; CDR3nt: TGTGCCAGCAGCATCCGGGGATCCTACGAGCAGTACTTC
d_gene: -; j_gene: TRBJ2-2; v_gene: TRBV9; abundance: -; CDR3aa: CASSLSGTGELFF; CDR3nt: TGTGCCAGCAGCCTTAGCGGCACCGGGGAGCTGTTTTTT
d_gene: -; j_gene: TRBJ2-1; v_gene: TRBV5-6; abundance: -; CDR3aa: CASSLFTPSSYNEQFF; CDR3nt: TGTGCCAGCAGCTTATTTACACCAAGCTCCTACAATGAGCAGTTCTTC